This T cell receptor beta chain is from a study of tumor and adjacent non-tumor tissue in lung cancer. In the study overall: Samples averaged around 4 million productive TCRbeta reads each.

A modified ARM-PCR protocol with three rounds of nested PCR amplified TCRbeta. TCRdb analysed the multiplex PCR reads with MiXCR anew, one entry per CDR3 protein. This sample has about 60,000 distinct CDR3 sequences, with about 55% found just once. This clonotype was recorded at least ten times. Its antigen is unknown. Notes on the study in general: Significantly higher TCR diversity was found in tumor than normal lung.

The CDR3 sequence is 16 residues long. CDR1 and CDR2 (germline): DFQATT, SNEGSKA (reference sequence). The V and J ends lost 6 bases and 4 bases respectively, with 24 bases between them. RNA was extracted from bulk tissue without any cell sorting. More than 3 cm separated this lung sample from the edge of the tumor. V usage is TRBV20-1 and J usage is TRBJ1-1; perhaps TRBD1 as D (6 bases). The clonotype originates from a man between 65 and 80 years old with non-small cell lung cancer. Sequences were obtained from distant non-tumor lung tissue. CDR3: CSAPLRPGVGGTEAFF. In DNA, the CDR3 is TGCAGTGCACCCCTCCGGCCAGGGGTGGGTGGCACTGAAGCTTTCTTT.